Described below is a single TCR beta chain sequence and its context. Its antigen is undetermined. It was with a sample-barcoded 5' primer and a J-beta primer mix that a second PCR of roughly 7 to 12 cycles was run. TCRdb itself ran the 5' RACE reads through MiXCR, one entry per CDR3 protein. This sample yields 1 million or so distinct CDR3 sequences, of which 40% to 45% are seen a single time; under 20% belongs to the top ten. The data were taken from a study of blood T cells in healthy people across ages. For the study at large: With template switching, about one barcoded beta molecule was captured per two T cells. Whole-study results and caveats: Because sorting was not performed, PBMCs prevented conclusive naive versus antigen-experienced comparison. The CMV status of each donor remained undetermined, and this could have confounded shifts in expanded clonotypes.

With 6 bases removed from V and 2 bases from J, the gap between germline ends came to 12 bases. The germline CDR1 and CDR2 sequences are MNHEY and SVGAGI. CDR3 length equals 14 residues. The genes are TRBV6-5 and TRBJ2-3; TRBD2 might be the D (6 bases). Sample: blood. The receptor comes from an older woman in good health. Written as DNA, the CDR3 is TGTGCCAGCAGCTGGGGAGGCTCCACAGATACGCAGTATTTT. This codes for CASSWGGSTDTQYF.